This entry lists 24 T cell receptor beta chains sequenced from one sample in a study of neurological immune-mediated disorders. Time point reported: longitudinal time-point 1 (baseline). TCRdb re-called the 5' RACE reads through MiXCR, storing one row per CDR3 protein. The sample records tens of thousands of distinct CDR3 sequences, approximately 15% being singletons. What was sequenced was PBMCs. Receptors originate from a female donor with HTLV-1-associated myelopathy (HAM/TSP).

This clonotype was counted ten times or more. The CDR3 region is CSVGQGMSEQYF. The CDR3 region has the DNA TGCAGCGTCGGACAGGGTATGAGCGAGCAGTACTTC. The gene calls are TRBV29-1 and TRBJ2-7; TRBD1 agrees at 8 bases. V dropped 6 bases and J dropped 6; count of bases not matched to a gene: 7. The CDR3 has 12 amino acids. The germline gives CDR1 SQVTM, CDR2 ANQGSEA.

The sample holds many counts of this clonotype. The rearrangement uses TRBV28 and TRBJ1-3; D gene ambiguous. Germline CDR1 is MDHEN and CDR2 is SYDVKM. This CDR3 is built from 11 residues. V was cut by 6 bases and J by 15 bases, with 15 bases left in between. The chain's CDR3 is CASSDRGNRYF. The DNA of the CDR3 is TGTGCCAGCAGCGACCGAGGGAACCGATATTTT.

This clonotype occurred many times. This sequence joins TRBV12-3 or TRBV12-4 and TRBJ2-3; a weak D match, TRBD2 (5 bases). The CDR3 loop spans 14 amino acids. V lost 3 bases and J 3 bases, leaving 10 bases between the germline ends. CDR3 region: CASSFTGKTDTQYF. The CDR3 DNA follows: TGTGCCAGCAGTTTTACGGGGAAAACAGATACGCAGTATTTT.

The CDR3 spells CASRVGQGFYEQYF. The DNA of the CDR3 is TGTGCCAGCAGGGTTGGACAGGGGTTCTACGAGCAGTACTTC. The rearrangement joins TRBV6-1 to TRBJ2-7; 9 positions match TRBD1. Germline loops: CDR1 MNHNS, CDR2 SASEGT. The trim removed 6 bases at V and 3 bases at J, leaving 6 bases unmatched. The CDR3 sequence is 14 residues long.

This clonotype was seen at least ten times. CDR3 sequence (DNA): TGTGCCAGCAGCCAAGAAAACGGAGATACGCAGTATTTT. Translating gives CASSQENGDTQYF. The chain recombines TRBV3-1 with TRBJ2-3; D gene ambiguous. Germline V CDR1 and CDR2: LGHDT, YNNKEL (reference sequence). The CDR3 is 13 residues long. V was trimmed by 0 bases and J by 5 bases, leaving 6 bases between them.

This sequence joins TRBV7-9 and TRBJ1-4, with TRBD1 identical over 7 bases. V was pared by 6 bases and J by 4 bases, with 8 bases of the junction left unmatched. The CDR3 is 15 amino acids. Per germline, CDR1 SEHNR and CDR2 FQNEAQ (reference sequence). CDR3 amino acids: CASSYGQELNEKLFF. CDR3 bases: TGTGCCAGCAGTTACGGACAGGAGCTTAATGAAAAACTGTTTTTT.

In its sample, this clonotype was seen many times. CDR3 coding DNA: TGCGCCAGCAGCTTGCTGGGGGCCGCAGATACGCAGTATTTT. Protein sequence: CASSLLGAADTQYF. The rearrangement links TRBV5-1 to TRBJ2-3; TRBD1 might be the D (6 bases). The V gene lost 1 base and the J gene lost 4 bases, with 10 bases spanning the gap. The CDR3 has 14 amino acids. CDR1 SGHRS and CDR2 YFSETQ come from the germline V gene.

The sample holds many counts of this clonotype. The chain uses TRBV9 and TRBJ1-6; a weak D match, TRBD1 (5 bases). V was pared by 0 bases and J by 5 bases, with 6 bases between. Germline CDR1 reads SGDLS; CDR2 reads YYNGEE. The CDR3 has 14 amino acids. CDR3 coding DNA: TGTGCCAGCAGCGTAGTGGGGCATAATTCACCCCTCCACTTT. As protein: CASSVVGHNSPLHF.

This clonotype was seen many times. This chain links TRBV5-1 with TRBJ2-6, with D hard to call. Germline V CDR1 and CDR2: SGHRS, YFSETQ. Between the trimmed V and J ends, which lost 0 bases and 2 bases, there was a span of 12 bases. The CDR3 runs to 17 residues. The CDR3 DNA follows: TGCGCCAGCAGCTTGGCCCCGTCTGGGGCTGGGGCCAACGTCCTGACTTTC. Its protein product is CASSLAPSGAGANVLTF.

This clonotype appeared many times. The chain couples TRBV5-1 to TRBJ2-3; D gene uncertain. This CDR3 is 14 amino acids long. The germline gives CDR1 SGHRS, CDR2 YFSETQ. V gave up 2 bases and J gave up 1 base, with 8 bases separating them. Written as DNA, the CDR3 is TGCGCCAGCAGCTTCTCCCAAGGCACAGATACGCAGTATTTT. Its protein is CASSFSQGTDTQYF.

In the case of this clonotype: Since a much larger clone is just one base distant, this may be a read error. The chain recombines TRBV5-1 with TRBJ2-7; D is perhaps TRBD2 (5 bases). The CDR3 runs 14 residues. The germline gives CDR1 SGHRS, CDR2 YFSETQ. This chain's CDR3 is CASKATGTSNEQYF. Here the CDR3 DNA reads TGCGCCAGCAAGGCCACGGGAACCTCCAACGAGCAGTACTTC.

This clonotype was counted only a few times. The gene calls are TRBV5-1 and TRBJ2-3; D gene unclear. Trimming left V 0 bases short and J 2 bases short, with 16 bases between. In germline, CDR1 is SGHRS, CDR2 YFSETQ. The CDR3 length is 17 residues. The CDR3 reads CASSLGPSILNTDTQYF. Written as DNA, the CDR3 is TGCGCCAGCAGCTTGGGACCCTCGATCTTAAACACAGATACGCAGTATTTT.

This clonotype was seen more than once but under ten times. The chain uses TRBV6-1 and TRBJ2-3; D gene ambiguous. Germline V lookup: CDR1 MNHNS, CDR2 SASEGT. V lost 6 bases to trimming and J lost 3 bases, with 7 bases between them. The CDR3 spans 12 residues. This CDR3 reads CASSETTDTQYF. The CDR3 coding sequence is TGTGCCAGCAGCGAAACTACAGATACGCAGTATTTT.

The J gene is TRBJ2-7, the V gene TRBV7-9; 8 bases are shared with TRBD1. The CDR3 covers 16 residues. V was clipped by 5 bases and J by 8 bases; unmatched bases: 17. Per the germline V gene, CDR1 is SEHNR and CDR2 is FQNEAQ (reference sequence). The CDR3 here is CASSDLGGAGGYKQYF. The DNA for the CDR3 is TGTGCCAGCAGCGATCTAGGAGGCGCAGGGGGCTATAAGCAGTACTTC.

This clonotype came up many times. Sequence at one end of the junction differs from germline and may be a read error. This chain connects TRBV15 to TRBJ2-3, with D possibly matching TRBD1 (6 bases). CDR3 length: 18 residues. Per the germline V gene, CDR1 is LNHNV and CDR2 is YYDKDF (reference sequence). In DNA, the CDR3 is TGTGCTACCAGCAGAGATTGGAGTGTGGCAGGGGGCACAGATACGCAGTATTTT. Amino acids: CATSRDWSVAGGTDTQYF. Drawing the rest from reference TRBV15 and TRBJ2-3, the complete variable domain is DAMVIQNPRYQVTQFGKPVTLSCSQTLNHNVMYWYQQKSSQAPKLLFHYYDKDFNNEADTPDNFQSRRPNTSFCFLDIRSPGLGDTAMYLCATSRDWSVAGGTDTQYFGPGTRLTVL.

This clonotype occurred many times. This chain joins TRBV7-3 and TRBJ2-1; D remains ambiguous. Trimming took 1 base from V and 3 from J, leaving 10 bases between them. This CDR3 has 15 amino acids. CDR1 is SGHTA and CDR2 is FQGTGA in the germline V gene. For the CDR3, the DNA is TGTGCCAGCAGCTTAAGTTATGATAGCTACAATGAGCAGTTCTTC. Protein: CASSLSYDSYNEQFF. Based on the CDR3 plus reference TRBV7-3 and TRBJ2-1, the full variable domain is GAGVSQTPSNKVTEKGKYVELRCDPISGHTALYWYRQSLGQGPEFLIYFQGTGAADDSGLPNDRFFAVRPEGSVSTLKIQRTERGDSAVYLCASSLSYDSYNEQFFGPGTRLTVL.

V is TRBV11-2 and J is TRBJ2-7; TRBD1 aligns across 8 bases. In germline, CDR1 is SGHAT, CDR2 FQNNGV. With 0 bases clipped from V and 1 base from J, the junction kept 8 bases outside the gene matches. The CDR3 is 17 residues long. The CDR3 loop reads CASSLDVDYRGSYEQYF. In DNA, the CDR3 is TGTGCCAGCAGCTTAGATGTGGATTACAGGGGGTCCTACGAGCAGTACTTC.

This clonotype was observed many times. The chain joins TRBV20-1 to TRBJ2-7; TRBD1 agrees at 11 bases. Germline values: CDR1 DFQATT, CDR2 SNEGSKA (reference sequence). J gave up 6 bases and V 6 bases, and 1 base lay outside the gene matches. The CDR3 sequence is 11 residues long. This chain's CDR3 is CSAGTGGEQYF. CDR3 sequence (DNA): TGCAGTGCAGGGACAGGGGGCGAGCAGTACTTC.

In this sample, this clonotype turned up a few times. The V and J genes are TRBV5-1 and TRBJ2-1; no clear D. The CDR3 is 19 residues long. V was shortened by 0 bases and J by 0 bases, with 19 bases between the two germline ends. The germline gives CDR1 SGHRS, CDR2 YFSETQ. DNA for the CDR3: TGCGCCAGCAGCTTGGGAACTATTGACCCTTACAGCTCCTACAATGAGCAGTTCTTC. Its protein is CASSLGTIDPYSSYNEQFF. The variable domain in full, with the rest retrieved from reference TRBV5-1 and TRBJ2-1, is KAGVTQTPRYLIKTRGQQVTLSCSPISGHRSVSWYQQTPGQGLQFLFEYFSETQRNKGNFPGRFSGRQFSNSRSEMNVSTLELGDSALYLCASSLGTIDPYSSYNEQFFGPGTRLTVL.

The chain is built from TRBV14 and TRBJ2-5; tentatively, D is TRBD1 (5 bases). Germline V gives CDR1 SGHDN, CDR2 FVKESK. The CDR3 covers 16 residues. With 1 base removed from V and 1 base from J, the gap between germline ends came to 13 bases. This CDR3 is CASSQGGARFQETQYF. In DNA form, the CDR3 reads TGTGCCAGCAGCCAAGGGGGCGCCCGATTCCAAGAGACCCAGTACTTC.

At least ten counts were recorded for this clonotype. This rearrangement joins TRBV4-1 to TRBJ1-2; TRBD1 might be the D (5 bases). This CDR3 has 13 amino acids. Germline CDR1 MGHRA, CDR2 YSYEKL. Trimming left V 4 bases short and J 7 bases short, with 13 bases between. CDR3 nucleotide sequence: TGCGCCAGCAGCCTCGAGGAGGGGTTTGGCTACACCTTC. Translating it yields CASSLEEGFGYTF.

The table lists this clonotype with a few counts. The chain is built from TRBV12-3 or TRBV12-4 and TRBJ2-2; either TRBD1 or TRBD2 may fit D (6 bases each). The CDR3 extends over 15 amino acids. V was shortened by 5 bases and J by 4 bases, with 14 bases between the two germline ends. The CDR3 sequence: CASSPSGGGTGELFF. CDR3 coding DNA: TGTGCCAGCAGTCCGAGCGGAGGGGGCACCGGGGAGCTGTTTTTT.

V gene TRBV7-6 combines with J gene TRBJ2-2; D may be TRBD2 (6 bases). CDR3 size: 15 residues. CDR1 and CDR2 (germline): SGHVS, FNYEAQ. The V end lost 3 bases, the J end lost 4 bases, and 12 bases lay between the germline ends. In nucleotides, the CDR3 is TGTGCCAGCAGCTTGGGAGGACTCATCACCGGGGAGCTGTTTTTT. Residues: CASSLGGLITGELFF.

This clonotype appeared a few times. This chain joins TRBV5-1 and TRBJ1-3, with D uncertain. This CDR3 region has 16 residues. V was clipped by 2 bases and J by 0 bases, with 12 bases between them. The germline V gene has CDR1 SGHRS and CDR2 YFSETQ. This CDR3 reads CASSLTETNSGNTIYF. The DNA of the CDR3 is TGCGCCAGCAGCTTAACAGAGACAAACTCTGGAAACACCATATATTTT.